This T cell receptor beta chain is from a study of blood T cell repertoires in COVID-19. The table came from immunoSEQ multiplex PCR; TCRdb's copy has only in-frame clones and leaves some out. The data hold some 240,000 clones, with 75% to 85% observed a single time. Germline trimming cut 11 bases from V and 8 bases from J; bases unmatched to any gene: 16. CDR3 length: 14 residues. CDR1 and CDR2 from the germline V gene are SNHLY and FYNNEI. The material sequenced was peripheral blood. The receptor's source is a woman aged 70 to 79 with COVID-19, enrolled during active disease. The rearrangement joins TRBV2 to TRBJ1-2, with 8 bases lining up with TRBD1. Here the CDR3 reads CAGTRDRNSRGYTF. In DNA form, the CDR3 reads TGTGCCGGAACCCGGGACAGGAATTCTCGGGGCTACACCTTC.